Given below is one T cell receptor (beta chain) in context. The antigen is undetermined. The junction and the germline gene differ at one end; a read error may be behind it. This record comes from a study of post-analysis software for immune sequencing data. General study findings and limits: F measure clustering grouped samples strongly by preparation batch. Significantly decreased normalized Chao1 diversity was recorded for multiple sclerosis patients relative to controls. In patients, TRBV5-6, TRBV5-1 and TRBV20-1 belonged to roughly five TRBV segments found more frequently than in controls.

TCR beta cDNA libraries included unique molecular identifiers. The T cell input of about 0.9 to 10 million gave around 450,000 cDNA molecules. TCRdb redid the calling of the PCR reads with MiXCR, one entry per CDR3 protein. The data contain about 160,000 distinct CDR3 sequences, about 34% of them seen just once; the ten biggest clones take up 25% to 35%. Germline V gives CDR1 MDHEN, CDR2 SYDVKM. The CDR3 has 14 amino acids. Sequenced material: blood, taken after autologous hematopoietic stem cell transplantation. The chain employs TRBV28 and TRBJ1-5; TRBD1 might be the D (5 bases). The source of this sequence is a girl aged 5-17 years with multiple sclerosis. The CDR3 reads CAGSLGDTNQPQHF. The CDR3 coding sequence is TGTGCCGGCAGTTTAGGGGATACCAATCAGCCCCAGCATTTT.